The next 11 T cell receptor beta chains were all read from a single sample in a study of T cells in localized non-small cell lung cancer. Profiled with immunoSEQ multiplex PCR; TCRdb holds only in-frame clones, not every one. The sample lists some 33,000 clones, over 75% occurring once. Sample: peripheral blood, taken before any cancer treatment. Receptors were obtained from a male donor older than 55 with stage III squamous cell lung carcinoma.

This clone was seen more than once but under ten times. The V gene is TRBV2, the J gene TRBJ1-5, with unresolved D. The germline V gene has CDR1 SNHLY and CDR2 FYNNEI. The CDR3 consists of 13 residues. V was trimmed by 8 bases and J by 0 bases, leaving 8 bases between them. CDR3 amino acids: CASARVSNQPQHF. The CDR3 DNA sequence: TGTGCCAGCGCACGAGTTAGCAATCAGCCCCAGCATTTT.

The chain has TRBV28 and TRBJ1-4; D gene ambiguous. With 3 bases removed from V and 5 bases from J, the gap between germline ends came to 10 bases. The CDR3 totals 14 residues. CDR1 MDHEN and CDR2 SYDVKM come from the germline V gene. DNA for the CDR3: TGTGCCAGCAGTTTTGCTCTGGGGAATGAAAAACTGTTTTTT. This sequence encodes CASSFALGNEKLFF.

The chain links TRBV7-2 to TRBJ1-4, with TRBD1 matching 8 bases. This CDR3 has 16 amino acids. Germline values: CDR1 SGHTA, CDR2 FQGNSA. V shed 6 bases and J 1 base; nucleotides not matched to a gene: 7. The DNA of the CDR3 is TGTGCCAGCAGACGCGGACAGGGAGGAACTAATGAAAAACTGTTTTTT. Its translation: CASRRGQGGTNEKLFF.

The chain combines TRBV7-2 with TRBJ2-2; the D gene is possibly TRBD1 (5 bases). CDR3 length: 15 amino acids. V was clipped by 5 bases and J by 2 bases, with 12 bases between them. CDR1 and CDR2 (germline): SGHTA, FQGNSA. The CDR3 region is CASSRQHPNTGELFF. The DNA of the CDR3 is TGTGCCAGCAGCCGACAGCACCCCAACACCGGGGAGCTGTTTTTT.

The chain joins TRBV12-5 to TRBJ2-5; possibly TRBD1 or TRBD2 for D (6 bases each). Germline assignment: CDR1 LGHNT and CDR2 FRNRAP. The CDR3 has 15 amino acids. Trimming removed 4 bases from V and 2 bases from J, with 14 bases in between. DNA for the CDR3: TGTGCTAGTGGTTCCTCGGGGGCCCCTCAAGAGACCCAGTACTTC. It encodes CASGSSGAPQETQYF.

The chain carries TRBV4-3 and TRBJ2-7; D might be TRBD2 (6 bases). The CDR3 loop spans 15 amino acids. Trimming left V 2 bases short and J 1 base short, with 12 bases between. From germline, CDR1 is LGHNA and CDR2 YSLEER. CDR3 in DNA: TGCGCCAGCAGCCAAATCAGCGGGCTATCCTACGAGCAGTACTTC. Its protein is CASSQISGLSYEQYF.

This clone is labeled medium-sized. J is TRBJ1-5 and V is TRBV7-9; perhaps TRBD1 as D (6 bases). The CDR3 totals 14 residues. Trimming removed 1 base from V and 3 bases from J, with 7 bases in between. CDR1 SEHNR and CDR2 FQNEAQ come from the germline V gene (reference sequence). CDR3 DNA: TGTGCCAGCAGCTTAGGGGGGGCCAATCAGCCCCAGCATTTT. Translation gives CASSLGGANQPQHF.

The CDR3 protein is CASSPGQLSRGYTF. DNA of the CDR3: TGTGCCAGCAGTCCGGGACAACTATCTCGGGGCTACACCTTC. This sequence joins TRBV6-5 and TRBJ1-2; tentatively, D is TRBD1 (6 bases). With 5 bases removed from V and 8 bases from J, the gap between germline ends came to 18 bases. The CDR3 runs to 14 residues. CDR1 and CDR2 from the germline V gene are MNHEY and SVGAGI.

The chain combines TRBV6-5 with TRBJ2-7; TRBD1 is a possible D gene (5 bases). Germline values: CDR1 MNHEY, CDR2 SVGAGI. V was trimmed by 0 bases and J by 0 bases, leaving 12 bases between them. The CDR3 has 16 amino acids. In DNA, the CDR3 is TGTGCCAGCAGTTACTCGACGCAGGGAAGCTCCTACGAGCAGTACTTC. Translated, it gives CASSYSTQGSSYEQYF.

This clone was picked up a small number of times. The chain joins TRBV9 to TRBJ2-7; 7 bases are shared with TRBD2. There are 15 residues in the CDR3. V lost 0 bases and J lost 2; bases outside the gene matches: 5. Germline CDR1 SGDLS, CDR2 YYNGEE. The CDR3 sequence is CASSVVAGDTYEQYF. As DNA, the CDR3 is TGTGCCAGCAGCGTAGTGGCGGGAGATACCTACGAGCAGTACTTC.

J is TRBJ2-6 and V is TRBV5-8, with no clear D. Between the trimmed V and J ends, which lost 0 bases and 4 bases, there was a span of 8 bases. This CDR3 has 15 residues. Germline loops: CDR1 SGHTS, CDR2 YDEGEE. CDR3: CASSLGGSGANVLTF. As DNA, the CDR3 is TGTGCCAGCAGCTTGGGGGGATCCGGGGCCAACGTCCTGACTTTC.